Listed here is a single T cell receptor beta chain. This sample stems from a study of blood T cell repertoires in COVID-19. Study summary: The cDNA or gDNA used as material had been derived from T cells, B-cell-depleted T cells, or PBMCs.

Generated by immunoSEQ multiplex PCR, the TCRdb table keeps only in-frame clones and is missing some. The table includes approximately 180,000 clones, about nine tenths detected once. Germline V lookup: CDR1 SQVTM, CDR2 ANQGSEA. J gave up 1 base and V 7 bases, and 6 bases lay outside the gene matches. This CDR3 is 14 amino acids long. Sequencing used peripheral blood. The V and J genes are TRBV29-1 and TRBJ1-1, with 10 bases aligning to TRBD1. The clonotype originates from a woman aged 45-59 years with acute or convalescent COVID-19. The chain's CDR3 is CSAGQGSQNTEAFF. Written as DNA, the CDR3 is TGCAGCGCGGGACAGGGGAGCCAGAACACTGAAGCTTTCTTT.